The next 12 T cell receptor beta chains were all read from a single sample in a study of monozygotic twins with inflammatory bowel disease. Reanalyzing the 5' RACE reads, TCRdb keeps one entry per CDR3 protein, without DNA. This sample contains 420,000 or so distinct CDR3 sequences. Sequencing input: blood. Source of these receptors: a human donor with ulcerative colitis or Crohn's disease, or a healthy co-twin of an affected twin (not recorded which).

The rearrangement joins TRBV29-1 to TRBJ2-3; the TCRdb call, TRBD1, lacks DNA for checking. From germline, CDR1 is SQVTM and CDR2 ANQGSEA. The CDR3 runs to 15 residues. CDR3 in amino acids: CSVEPGQGSTDTQYF.

The chain employs TRBV4-2 and TRBJ1-1; lacking DNA, the TRBD1 call made by TCRdb goes unchecked. Germline CDR1 is LGHNA and CDR2 is YNFKEQ. CDR3 size: 17 residues. The CDR3 loop reads CASSQDASPSGNTEAFF.

The chain carries TRBV6-5 and TRBJ1-2; TCRdb's assignment of TRBD1 cannot be checked, as there is no DNA. This CDR3 spans 13 amino acids. Germline CDR1 reads MNHEY; CDR2 reads SVGAGI. CDR3 amino acids: CASRTGINYGYTF.

The chain recombines TRBV10-3 with TRBJ2-2; no DNA is available, so the TRBD2 call from TCRdb remains unchecked. This CDR3 has 12 residues. Per the germline V gene, CDR1 is ENHRY and CDR2 is SYGVKD. This chain's CDR3 is CAGGSGTGELFF.

The chain couples TRBV15 to TRBJ2-7; with no DNA, the TCRdb D assignment of TRBD2 cannot be verified. The CDR3 extends over 15 amino acids. Germline loops: CDR1 LNHNV, CDR2 YYDKDF (reference sequence). Here the CDR3 reads CATSRARAGGYEQYF.

V and J are TRBV2 and TRBJ2-2. This CDR3 contains 13 residues. Germline assignment: CDR1 SNHLY and CDR2 FYNNEI. The CDR3 spells CASSQAYPGELFF.

The chain couples TRBV12-3 or TRBV12-4 to TRBJ2-2. There are 13 residues in the CDR3. The CDR3 loop reads CACSLLRAGELFF.

The chain employs TRBV11-3 and TRBJ2-2; the D call from TCRdb, TRBD2, cannot be confirmed without DNA. The germline V gene encodes CDR1 SGHNT and CDR2 YENEEA. This CDR3 is 15 amino acids long. The CDR3 spells CASSLVAQNTGELFF.

V is TRBV12-3 or TRBV12-4 and J is TRBJ2-1; TCRdb's assignment of TRBD1 cannot be checked, as there is no DNA. The CDR3 contains 14 residues. The CDR3 spells CASSLAGGHNEQFF.

The chain couples TRBV11-2 to TRBJ2-2; TCRdb returns TRBD1, unconfirmable since there is no DNA. The CDR3 contains 15 residues. Looked up from germline, CDR1 is SGHAT and CDR2 is FQNNGV. CDR3 region: CASSSSGGSTGELFF.

This chain connects TRBV5-1 to TRBJ2-4; there is no DNA to check the TCRdb D call of TRBD1. Germline lookup yields CDR1 SGHRS and CDR2 YFSETQ. The CDR3 length is 14 residues. This CDR3 is CASSLARGMDIQYF.

CDR3 sequence: CSASTSGVAKNIQYF. The chain is built from TRBV20-1 and TRBJ2-4; no DNA is available, so the TRBD2 call from TCRdb remains unchecked. This CDR3 region has 15 residues. Germline assignment: CDR1 DFQATT and CDR2 SNEGSKA (reference sequence).